A single sample gave rise to the 26 T cell receptor beta chains below, sequenced in a study of blood T cell repertoires in COVID-19. Only in-frame clones appear in the TCRdb table, and some are missing; sequencing was by immunoSEQ multiplex PCR. Counted here are roughly 220,000 clones, about 88% occurring once; the ten biggest clones make up roughly 2.5%. Sequenced input: PBMCs or T cells enriched from blood (not recorded which). The receptors were sampled from a woman in her twenties or thirties who had recovered from COVID-19.

This sequence joins TRBV7-3 and TRBJ2-5; D perhaps matches TRBD2 (6 bases). CDR3 length: 15 amino acids. With 4 bases removed from V and 4 bases from J, the gap between germline ends came to 16 bases. In germline, CDR1 is SGHTA, CDR2 FQGTGA. The DNA of the CDR3 is TGTGCCAGCAGCTCCGACGGGGGTGTGGCAGAGACCCAGTACTTC. Translation gives CASSSDGGVAETQYF.

The CDR3 reads CASSSTGTGELFF. DNA of the CDR3: TGTGCCAGCAGCTCCACAGGTACCGGGGAGCTGTTTTTT. The chain uses TRBV7-8 and TRBJ2-2, with D possibly matching TRBD1 (5 bases). The CDR3 is 13 amino acids. CDR1 and CDR2 (germline): SGHVS, FQNEAQ. Trimming removed 4 bases at V and 5 bases at J, with 8 bases between.

The chain recombines TRBV5-6 with TRBJ1-5; D not resolved. Germline CDR1 is SGHDT and CDR2 is YYEEEE. V was cut by 2 bases and J by 8 bases, with 8 bases left in between. The CDR3 extends over 12 amino acids. CDR3 region: CASSFLAEPQHF. As DNA, the CDR3 is TGTGCCAGCAGCTTTCTCGCAGAGCCCCAGCATTTT.

The V call is TRBV4-3, the J call TRBJ2-1, with TRBD2 identical over 9 bases. CDR1 and CDR2 (germline): LGHNA, YSLEER. The junction had 11 bases not matched to a gene; V was cut back by 1 base and J by 7 bases. This CDR3 contains 17 residues. The DNA for the CDR3 is TGCGCCAGCAGCCAAGTAGGTTTTGCGGGGGGGCAAAATGAGCAGTTCTTC. Translation: CASSQVGFAGGQNEQFF.

The rearrangement links TRBV6-5 to TRBJ1-1; 7 bases are a match to TRBD1. The CDR3 has 14 amino acids. Losses at the gene ends were 10 bases for V and 3 bases for J; bases not matched to a gene: 11. Germline assignment: CDR1 MNHEY and CDR2 SVGAGI. The DNA of the CDR3 is TGTGCCACGTACCGGGACAGATTGGACACTGAAGCTTTCTTT. Translating gives CATYRDRLDTEAFF.

The chain combines TRBV9 with TRBJ1-1, with 11 nucleotides matching TRBD1. This CDR3 is built from 16 residues. CDR1 is SGDLS and CDR2 is YYNGEE in the germline V gene. The J segment lost 5 bases and the V segment lost 3 bases, leaving 9 bases of the junction unmatched. The CDR3: CASSASRTGGGTEAFF. DNA for the CDR3: TGTGCCAGCAGCGCTTCTCGGACAGGGGGCGGTACTGAAGCTTTCTTT.

CDR3 DNA sequence: TGTGCCAGCAGCGACCGGGACAGGGTAGGGTATGGCTACACCTTC. Its translation is CASSDRDRVGYGYTF. This chain connects TRBV6-2 or TRBV6-3 to TRBJ1-2; 9 bases match TRBD1. CDR1 and CDR2 (germline): MNHEY, SVGEGT. This CDR3 has 15 amino acids. With V trimmed by 6 bases and J by 5 bases, 10 bases remained unmatched.

This sequence joins TRBV5-4 and TRBJ1-2; D remains ambiguous. V lost 2 bases and J 8 bases, leaving 19 bases between the germline ends. CDR3 length equals 15 residues. The germline V gene has CDR1 SGHNT and CDR2 YYREEE (reference sequence). The DNA of the CDR3 is TGTGCCAGCAGCTTTTACGGTCGAGGTCTAAGCGGCTACACCTTC. Protein product: CASSFYGRGLSGYTF.

CDR3 nucleotides: TGTGCCAGCAGCCTGGACAGGGGAGGCACTGAAGCTTTCTTT. This translates into CASSLDRGGTEAFF. V and J are TRBV7-8 and TRBJ1-1; 9 bases fit TRBD1. CDR1 and CDR2 (germline): SGHVS, FQNEAQ. This CDR3 has 14 amino acids. The junction had 5 bases not matched to a gene; V was cut back by 5 bases and J by 4 bases. The variable domain in full, completed from reference TRBV7-8 and TRBJ1-1, reads GAGVSQSPRYKVAKRGQDVALRCDPISGHVSLFWYQQALGQGPEFLTYFQNEAQLDKSGLPSDRFFAERPEGSVSTLKIQRTQQEDSAVYLCASSLDRGGTEAFFGQGTRLTVV.

This chain uses TRBV4-1 with TRBJ1-2, with TRBD1 identical over 8 bases. Trimming took 0 bases from V and 8 from J; bases not matched to a gene: 5. This CDR3 has 14 amino acids. Germline V CDR1 and CDR2: MGHRA, YSYEKL. CDR3 DNA sequence: TGCGCCAGCAGCCAAGACAGGGGGCCATTCGGCTACACCTTC. Amino acids: CASSQDRGPFGYTF.

The chain couples TRBV7-9 to TRBJ1-5, with TRBD1 matching over 7 bases. V gave up 5 bases and J gave up 6 bases; unmatched junction bases: 10. Germline-derived CDR1 and CDR2 are SEHNR and FQNEAQ (reference sequence). This CDR3 is built from 15 residues. The CDR3 reads CASSRTGSGPQPQHF. In nucleotides, the CDR3 is TGTGCCAGCAGCCGGACAGGTTCAGGCCCTCAGCCCCAGCATTTT.

The chain has TRBV5-6 and TRBJ1-2, with D perhaps TRBD1 (5 bases). Deletions cut 4 bases from V and 5 bases from J, with 6 bases between. CDR3 length equals 11 residues. Germline V lookup: CDR1 SGHDT, CDR2 YYEEEE. In DNA, the CDR3 is TGTGCCAGCAGCCGACAGTATGGCTACACCTTC. It encodes CASSRQYGYTF.

The CDR3 DNA follows: TGCAGTGCTACCGAAGTTAGAGAAGCTTTCTTT. Translating gives CSATEVREAFF. V is TRBV20-1 and J is TRBJ1-1; D not certain. The V end was cut by 4 bases, the J end by 8 bases, with 11 bases between. Germline V gene lookup returns CDR1 DFQATT and CDR2 SNEGSKA (reference sequence). The CDR3 runs to 11 residues.

The gene calls are TRBV9 and TRBJ2-7; 7 nucleotides line up with TRBD1. Trimming cost V 2 bases and J 0 bases; bases outside gene matches: 5. The CDR3 runs 15 residues. CDR1 is SGDLS and CDR2 is YYNGEE in the germline V gene. The CDR3 sequence is CASSVGTVSSYEQYF. The CDR3 nucleotides are TGTGCCAGCAGCGTGGGGACAGTTAGCTCCTACGAGCAGTACTTC.

The chain employs TRBV19 and TRBJ1-5, with 8 bases aligning to TRBD1. CDR3 length: 16 amino acids. The junction had 8 bases not matched to a gene; V was cut back by 0 bases and J by 7 bases. Germline CDR1 and CDR2: LNHDA and SQIVND (reference sequence). This chain's CDR3 is CASSIEGTGRGQPQHF. In DNA, the CDR3 is TGTGCCAGTAGTATAGAGGGGACAGGACGAGGGCAGCCCCAGCATTTT.

The CDR3 protein is CASSRGLGQIFYGYTF. Written as DNA, the CDR3 is TGTGCCAGTAGTCGTGGCCTCGGACAGATCTTCTATGGCTACACCTTC. The chain employs TRBV19 and TRBJ1-2; tentatively, D is TRBD1 (6 bases). Germline V gene data show CDR1 as LNHDA and CDR2 as SQIVND (reference sequence). V was clipped by 5 bases and J by 4 bases, with 20 bases between them. The CDR3 totals 16 residues.

A single count supports this clone. This rearrangement joins TRBV6-5 to TRBJ1-1; possible D gene TRBD1, 5 bases. V gave up 5 bases and J gave up 11 bases, with 24 bases separating them. This CDR3 is 15 amino acids long. From germline, CDR1 is MNHEY and CDR2 SVGAGI. The CDR3, as DNA: TGTGCCAGCAGTAGGGGTGAGGGAGGGTTTCCCACCGCTTTCTTT. Protein sequence: CASSRGEGGFPTAFF.

The V and J genes are TRBV10-3 and TRBJ1-6, with TRBD1 as a possible D gene (5 bases). Germline values: CDR1 ENHRY, CDR2 SYGVKD. There are 17 residues in the CDR3. The V end lost 5 bases, the J end lost 4 bases, and 18 bases lay between the germline ends. Here the CDR3 reads CAISRKNTGLYNSPLHF. CDR3 DNA: TGTGCCATCAGTCGGAAAAATACAGGTTTATATAATTCACCCCTCCACTTT.

The chain uses TRBV24-1 and TRBJ2-5; D is possibly TRBD2 (6 bases). The CDR3 runs 13 residues. CDR1 and CDR2 (germline): KGHDR, SFDVKD. The V gene lost 0 bases and the J gene lost 5 bases, with 6 bases spanning the gap. This CDR3 is CATSDLRGETQYF. The CDR3, as DNA: TGTGCCACCAGTGATTTGCGGGGGGAGACCCAGTACTTC.

This chain uses TRBV5-4 with TRBJ2-7, with D possibly being TRBD2 (5 bases). V was pared by 0 bases and J by 5 bases, with 12 bases between. This CDR3 is 14 amino acids long. Germline-derived CDR1 and CDR2 are SGHNT and YYREEE (reference sequence). CDR3 DNA: TGTGCCAGCAGCTTGGAACGGGGATTCGACGAGCAGTACTTC. Translation: CASSLERGFDEQYF.

V and J are TRBV7-9 and TRBJ2-1, with a possible D match to TRBD1 (6 bases). The germline CDR1 and CDR2 sequences are SEHNR and FQNEAQ (reference sequence). Trimming stripped 10 bases from V and 3 bases from J, with 19 bases between. The CDR3 length is 15 residues. This chain's CDR3 is CATMTGGPLYNEQFF. The CDR3 bases are TGTGCCACCATGACAGGAGGTCCCCTCTACAATGAGCAGTTCTTC.

V usage is TRBV4-2 and J usage is TRBJ2-1; D gene uncertain. V was trimmed by 1 base and J by 6 bases, leaving 7 bases between them. The CDR3 extends over 13 amino acids. CDR1 and CDR2 from the germline V gene are LGHNA and YNFKEQ. The CDR3 is CASSQGVLNEQFF. CDR3 nucleotide sequence: TGTGCCAGCAGCCAAGGAGTACTCAATGAGCAGTTCTTC.

The rearrangement uses TRBV7-6 and TRBJ1-3; no reliable D call. Trimming cost V 5 bases and J 7 bases, with 18 bases left between them. CDR1 and CDR2 from the germline V gene are SGHVS and FNYEAQ. The CDR3 is 15 amino acids. The CDR3 DNA reads TGTGCCAGCAGCGACGGGATAAAGGTGTTGAACACCATATATTTT. Amino acid sequence: CASSDGIKVLNTIYF.

V usage is TRBV5-4 and J usage is TRBJ2-7; D is possibly TRBD1 (5 bases). CDR3 size: 13 residues. Trimming pared 4 bases from V and 0 bases from J, leaving 8 bases between. The germline CDR1 and CDR2 sequences are SGHNT and YYREEE (reference sequence). CDR3 in DNA: TGTGCCAGCAGCCCCCAGGGCTCCTACGAGCAGTACTTC. Its translation: CASSPQGSYEQYF.

The chain combines TRBV7-9 with TRBJ2-1, with 7 bases identical to TRBD2. V lost 1 base, J lost 2 bases, and 2 bases stayed unmatched. From germline, CDR1 is SEHNR and CDR2 FQNEAQ (reference sequence). CDR3 size: 15 residues. CDR3 bases: TGTGCCAGCAGCTTAGGCGGGGGTACCTACAATGAGCAGTTCTTC. It translates to CASSLGGGTYNEQFF.

This sequence joins TRBV29-1 and TRBJ2-3; D not certain. This CDR3 is built from 15 residues. Germline-derived CDR1 and CDR2 are SQVTM and ANQGSEA. V was shortened by 0 bases and J by 6 bases, with 16 bases between the two germline ends. CDR3 coding DNA: TGCAGCGTTGAAGAGTTGAGCGTGGGTACGGATACGCAGTATTTT. It codes for CSVEELSVGTDTQYF.